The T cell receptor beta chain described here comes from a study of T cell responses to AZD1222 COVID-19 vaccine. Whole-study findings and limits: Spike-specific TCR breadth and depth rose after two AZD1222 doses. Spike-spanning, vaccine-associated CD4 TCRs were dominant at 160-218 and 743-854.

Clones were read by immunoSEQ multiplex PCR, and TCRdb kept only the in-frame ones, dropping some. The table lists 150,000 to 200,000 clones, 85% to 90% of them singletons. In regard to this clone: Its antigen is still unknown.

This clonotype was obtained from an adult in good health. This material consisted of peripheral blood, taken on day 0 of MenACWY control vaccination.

CDR3 in DNA: TGTGCCAGCAGCGTAGGAGTGAGCACAGATACGCAGTATTTT. Its translation is CASSVGVSTDTQYF. V and J are TRBV9 and TRBJ2-3; D remains unclear. The CDR3 has 14 amino acids. Germline lookup yields CDR1 SGDLS and CDR2 YYNGEE. The V end lost 0 bases, the J end lost 0 bases, and 5 bases lay between the germline ends.